These T cell receptor beta chains were read from a single sample in a study of regulatory T cells in long-lasting Graves disease. TCRdb reanalysed the multiplex PCR reads using MiXCR and keeps one entry per CDR3 protein. This sample has 400,000 to 500,000 distinct CDR3 sequences, with less than 20% found just once. In addition, the sample was reused for a study of T cells in Graves' hyperthyroidism and ophthalmopathy.

The sequencing here drew on peripheral blood mononuclear cells (PBMCs), taken at new diagnosis, from a patient treated with antithyroid drugs. The receptors originated from a woman under 30 with Graves disease. The CDR3 runs from the conserved cysteine through the conserved F or W. A D gene is named only where the DNA matches it firmly. Where a row states a size, it is once, few, many or the class of an expanded clone; other rows omit it.

d_call j_call v_call clone_size cdr3_nt cdr3_aa
NA TRBJ1-1 TRBV4-2 NA TGTGCCAGCAGCCAACGACAGAACACTGAAGCTTTCTTT CASSQRQNTEAFF
TRBD1 TRBJ1-4 TRBV11-2 many TGTGCCAGCAGCAGGACAGGGGTGGAAAAACTGTTTTTT CASSRTGVEKLFF
TRBD2 TRBJ2-7 TRBV7-2 NA TGTGCCAGCAGCCCAGAGCAGCGGGAGTACTTCTCCTACGAGCAGTACTTC CASSPEQREYFSYEQYF
NA TRBJ1-1 TRBV9 NA TGTGCCAGCAGCGATAGCCCCGGGGTTGTTTTCTTT CASSDSPGVVFF
TRBD2 TRBJ2-5 TRBV5-1 many TGCGCCAGCAGGCTTCTAGCGGGAGGGTCGGAGACCCAGTACTTC CASRLLAGGSETQYF
TRBD2 TRBJ2-2 TRBV12-5 many TGTGCTAGTGGTTTGGTAGCGGGAGGGCCGAACACCGGGGAGCTGTTTTTT CASGLVAGGPNTGELFF
TRBD1 TRBJ1-1 TRBV27 once TGTGCCAGCAGTCGCCGGACAGGGGGAGGTACTGAAGCTTTCTTT CASSRRTGGGTEAFF
TRBD2 TRBJ2-7 TRBV30 many TGTGCCTGGAGACCAGCGGGAGGGAGATACGAGCAGTACTTC CAWRPAGGRYEQYF
NA TRBJ1-2 TRBV9 NA TGTGCCAGCAGCGTTTCGGACCGTAACTATGGCTACACCTTC CASSVSDRNYGYTF
TRBD2 TRBJ2-7 TRBV14 NA TGTGCCAGCAGCCGTCTAGCGGGACGGGGCGAGCAGTACTTC CASSRLAGRGEQYF
NA TRBJ1-3 TRBV28 NA TGTGCCAGCAGCACCCCCGGGGGGCCCGGAAACACCATATATTTT CASSTPGGPGNTIYF
NA TRBJ2-1 TRBV7-9 many TGTGCCAGCAGACTAGGGGGTGAGCAGTTCTTC CASRLGGEQFF
TRBD2 TRBJ2-1 TRBV6-1 many TGTGCCAGCAAATCCCTCAGCGGGAGCTCCTACAATGAGCAGTTCTTC CASKSLSGSSYNEQFF
NA TRBJ2-1 TRBV15 many TGTGCCACCAGCAGAGGAACAGTCCCCAATGAGCAGTTCTTC CATSRGTVPNEQFF
NA TRBJ2-5 TRBV11-3 many TGTGCCAGCAGCTTAGCCGGGGCGCTGCCCCACCAAGAGACCCAGTACTTC CASSLAGALPHQETQYF
TRBD1 TRBJ1-2 TRBV2 many TGTGCCAGCAGTGAGTTGGGGACCCTAAACAGGGGTAACTATGGCTACACCTTC CASSELGTLNRGNYGYTF
NA TRBJ1-5 TRBV7-2 few TGTGCCAGCAGCACTCCGGGGTCCAATCAGCCCCAGCATTTT CASSTPGSNQPQHF
TRBD2 TRBJ2-2 TRBV5-1 NA TGCGCCAGCAGCCCTCGGGCGGGAGTGGACACCGGGGAGCTGTTTTTT CASSPRAGVDTGELFF
NA TRBJ1-1 TRBV25-1 NA TGTGCCAGCAGTGAAGGTCGCAGCAAGACTGAAGCTTTCTTT CASSEGRSKTEAFF
NA TRBJ2-7 TRBV20-1 many TGCAGTGCTAGAACCAGCTTCTACGAGCAGTACTTC CSARTSFYEQYF